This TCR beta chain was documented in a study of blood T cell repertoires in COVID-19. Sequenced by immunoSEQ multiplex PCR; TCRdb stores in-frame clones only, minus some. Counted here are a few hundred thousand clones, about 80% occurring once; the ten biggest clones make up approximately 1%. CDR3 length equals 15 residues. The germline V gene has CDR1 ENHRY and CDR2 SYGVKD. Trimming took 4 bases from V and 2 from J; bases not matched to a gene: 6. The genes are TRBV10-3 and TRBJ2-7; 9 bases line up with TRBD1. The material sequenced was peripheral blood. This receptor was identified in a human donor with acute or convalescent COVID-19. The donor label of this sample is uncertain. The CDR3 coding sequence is TGTGCCATCAGTGCGACGACAGGGGGGGCCTACGAGCAGTACTTC. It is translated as CAISATTGGAYEQYF.